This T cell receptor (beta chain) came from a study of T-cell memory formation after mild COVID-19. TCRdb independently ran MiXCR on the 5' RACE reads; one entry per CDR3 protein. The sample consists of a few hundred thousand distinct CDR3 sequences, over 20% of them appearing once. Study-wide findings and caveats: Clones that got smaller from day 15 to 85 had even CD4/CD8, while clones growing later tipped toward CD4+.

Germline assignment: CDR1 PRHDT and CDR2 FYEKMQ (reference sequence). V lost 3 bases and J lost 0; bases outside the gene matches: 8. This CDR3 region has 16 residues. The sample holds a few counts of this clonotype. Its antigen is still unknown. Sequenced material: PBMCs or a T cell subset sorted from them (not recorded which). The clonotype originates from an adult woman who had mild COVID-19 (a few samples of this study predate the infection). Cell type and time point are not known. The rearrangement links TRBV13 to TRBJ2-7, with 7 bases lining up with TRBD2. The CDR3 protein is CASSFGSGGSSYEQYF. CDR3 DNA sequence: TGTGCCAGCAGCTTTGGGTCCGGCGGGAGCTCCTACGAGCAGTACTTC. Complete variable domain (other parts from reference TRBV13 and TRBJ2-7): AAGVIQSPRHLIKEKRETATLKCYPIPRHDTVYWYQQGPGQDPQFLISFYEKMQSDKGSIPDRFSAQQFSDYHSELNMSSLELGDSALYFCASSFGSGGSSYEQYFGPGTRLTVT.